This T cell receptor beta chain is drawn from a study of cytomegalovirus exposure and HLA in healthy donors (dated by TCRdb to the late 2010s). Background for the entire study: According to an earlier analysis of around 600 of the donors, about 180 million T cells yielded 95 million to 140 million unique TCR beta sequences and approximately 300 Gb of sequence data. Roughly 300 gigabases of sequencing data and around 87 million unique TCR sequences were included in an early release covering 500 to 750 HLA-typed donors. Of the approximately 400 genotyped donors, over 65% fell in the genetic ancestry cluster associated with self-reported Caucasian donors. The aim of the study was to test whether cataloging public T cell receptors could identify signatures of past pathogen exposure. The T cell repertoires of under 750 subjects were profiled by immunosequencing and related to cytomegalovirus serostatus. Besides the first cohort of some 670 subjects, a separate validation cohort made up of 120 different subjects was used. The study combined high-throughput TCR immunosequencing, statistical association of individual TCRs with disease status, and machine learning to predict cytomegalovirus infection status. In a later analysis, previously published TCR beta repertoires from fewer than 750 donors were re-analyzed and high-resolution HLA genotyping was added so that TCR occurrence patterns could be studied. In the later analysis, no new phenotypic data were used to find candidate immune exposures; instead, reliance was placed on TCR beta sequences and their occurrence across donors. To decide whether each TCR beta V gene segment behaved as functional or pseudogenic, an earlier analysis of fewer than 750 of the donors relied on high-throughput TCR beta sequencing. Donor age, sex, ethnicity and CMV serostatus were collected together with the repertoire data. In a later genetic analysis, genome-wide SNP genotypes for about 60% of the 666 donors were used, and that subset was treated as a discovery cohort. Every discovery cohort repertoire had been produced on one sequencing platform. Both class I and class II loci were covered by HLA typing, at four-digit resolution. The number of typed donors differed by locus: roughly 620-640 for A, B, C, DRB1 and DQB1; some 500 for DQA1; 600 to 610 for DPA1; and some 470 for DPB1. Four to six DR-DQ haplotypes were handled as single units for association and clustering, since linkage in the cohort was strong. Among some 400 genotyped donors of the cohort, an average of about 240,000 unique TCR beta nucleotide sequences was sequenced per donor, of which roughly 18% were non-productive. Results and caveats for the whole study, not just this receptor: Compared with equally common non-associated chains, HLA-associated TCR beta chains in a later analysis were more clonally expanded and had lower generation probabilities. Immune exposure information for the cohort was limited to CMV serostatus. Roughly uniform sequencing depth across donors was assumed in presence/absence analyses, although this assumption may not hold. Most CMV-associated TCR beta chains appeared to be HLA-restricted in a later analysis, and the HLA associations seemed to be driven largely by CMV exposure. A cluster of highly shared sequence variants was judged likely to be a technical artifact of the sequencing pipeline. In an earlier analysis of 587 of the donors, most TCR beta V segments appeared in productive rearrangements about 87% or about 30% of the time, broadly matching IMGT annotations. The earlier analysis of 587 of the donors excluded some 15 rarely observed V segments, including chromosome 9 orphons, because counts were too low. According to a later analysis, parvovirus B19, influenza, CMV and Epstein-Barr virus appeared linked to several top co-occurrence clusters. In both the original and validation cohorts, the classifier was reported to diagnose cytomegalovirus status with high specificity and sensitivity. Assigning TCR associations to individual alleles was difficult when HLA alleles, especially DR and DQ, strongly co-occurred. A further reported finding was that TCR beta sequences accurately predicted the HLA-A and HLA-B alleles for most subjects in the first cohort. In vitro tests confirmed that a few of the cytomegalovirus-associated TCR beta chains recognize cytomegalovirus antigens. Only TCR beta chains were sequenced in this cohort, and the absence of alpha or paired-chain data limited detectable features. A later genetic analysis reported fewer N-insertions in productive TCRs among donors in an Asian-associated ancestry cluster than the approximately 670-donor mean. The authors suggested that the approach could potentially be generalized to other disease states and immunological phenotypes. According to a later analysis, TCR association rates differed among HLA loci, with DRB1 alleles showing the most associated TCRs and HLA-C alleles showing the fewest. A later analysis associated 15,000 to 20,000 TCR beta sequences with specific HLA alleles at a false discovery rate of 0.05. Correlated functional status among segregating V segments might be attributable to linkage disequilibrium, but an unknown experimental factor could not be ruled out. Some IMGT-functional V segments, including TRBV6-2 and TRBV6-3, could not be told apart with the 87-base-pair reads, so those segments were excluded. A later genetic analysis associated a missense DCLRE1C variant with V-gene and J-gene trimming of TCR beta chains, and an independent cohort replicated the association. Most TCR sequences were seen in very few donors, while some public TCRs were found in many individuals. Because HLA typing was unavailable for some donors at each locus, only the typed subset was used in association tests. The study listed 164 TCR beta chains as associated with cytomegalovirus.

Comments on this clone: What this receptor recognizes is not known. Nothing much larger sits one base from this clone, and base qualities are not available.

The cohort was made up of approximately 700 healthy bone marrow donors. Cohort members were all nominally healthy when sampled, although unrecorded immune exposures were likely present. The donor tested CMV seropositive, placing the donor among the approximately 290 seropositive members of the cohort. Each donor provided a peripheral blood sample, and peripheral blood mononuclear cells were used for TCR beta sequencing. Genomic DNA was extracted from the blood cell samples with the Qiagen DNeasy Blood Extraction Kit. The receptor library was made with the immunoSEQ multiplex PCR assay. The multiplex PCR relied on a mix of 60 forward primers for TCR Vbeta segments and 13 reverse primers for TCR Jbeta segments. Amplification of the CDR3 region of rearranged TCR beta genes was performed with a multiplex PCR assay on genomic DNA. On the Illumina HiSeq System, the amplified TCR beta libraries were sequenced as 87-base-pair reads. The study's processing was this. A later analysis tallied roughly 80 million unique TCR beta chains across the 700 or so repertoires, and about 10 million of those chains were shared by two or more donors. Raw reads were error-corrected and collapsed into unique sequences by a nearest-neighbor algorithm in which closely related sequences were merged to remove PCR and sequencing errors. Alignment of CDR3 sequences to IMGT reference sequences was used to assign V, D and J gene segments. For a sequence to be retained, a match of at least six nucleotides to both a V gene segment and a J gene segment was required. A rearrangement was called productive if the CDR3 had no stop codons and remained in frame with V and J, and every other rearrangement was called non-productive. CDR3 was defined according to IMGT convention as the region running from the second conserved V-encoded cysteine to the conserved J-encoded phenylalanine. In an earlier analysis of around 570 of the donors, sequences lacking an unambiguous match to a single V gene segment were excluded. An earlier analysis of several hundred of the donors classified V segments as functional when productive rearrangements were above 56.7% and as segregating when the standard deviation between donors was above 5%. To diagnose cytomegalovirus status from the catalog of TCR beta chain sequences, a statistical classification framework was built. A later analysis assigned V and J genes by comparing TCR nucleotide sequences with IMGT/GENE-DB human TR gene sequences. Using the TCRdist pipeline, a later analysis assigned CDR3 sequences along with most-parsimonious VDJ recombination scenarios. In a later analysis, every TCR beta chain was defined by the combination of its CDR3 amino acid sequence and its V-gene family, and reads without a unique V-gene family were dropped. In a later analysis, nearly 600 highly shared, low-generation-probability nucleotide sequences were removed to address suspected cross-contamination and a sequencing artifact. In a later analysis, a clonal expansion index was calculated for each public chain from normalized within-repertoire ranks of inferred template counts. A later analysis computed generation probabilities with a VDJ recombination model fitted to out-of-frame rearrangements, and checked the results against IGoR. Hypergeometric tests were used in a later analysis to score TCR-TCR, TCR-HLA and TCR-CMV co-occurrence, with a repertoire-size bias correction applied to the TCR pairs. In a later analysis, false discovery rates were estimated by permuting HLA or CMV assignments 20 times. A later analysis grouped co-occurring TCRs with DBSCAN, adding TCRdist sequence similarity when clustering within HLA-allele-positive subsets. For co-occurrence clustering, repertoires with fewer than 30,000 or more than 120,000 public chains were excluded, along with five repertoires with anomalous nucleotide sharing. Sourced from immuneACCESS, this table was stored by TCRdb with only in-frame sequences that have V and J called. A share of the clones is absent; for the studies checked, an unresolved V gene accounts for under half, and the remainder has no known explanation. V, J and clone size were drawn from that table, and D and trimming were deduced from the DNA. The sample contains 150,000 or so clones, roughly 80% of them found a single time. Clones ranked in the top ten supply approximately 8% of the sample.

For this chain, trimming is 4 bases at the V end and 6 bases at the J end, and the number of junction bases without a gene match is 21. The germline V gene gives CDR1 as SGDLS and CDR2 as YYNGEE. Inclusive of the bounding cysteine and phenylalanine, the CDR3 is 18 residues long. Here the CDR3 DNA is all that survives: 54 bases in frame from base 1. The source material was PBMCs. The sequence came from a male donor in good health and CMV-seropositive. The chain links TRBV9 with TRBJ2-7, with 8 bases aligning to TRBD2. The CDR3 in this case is CASSQFAAGDSILSEQYF. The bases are TGTGCCAGCAGCCAATTCGCAGCGGGAGACTCGATCCTCAGCGAGCAGTACTTC.